Following are 24 T cell receptor beta chains from one sample sequenced in a study of chemoradiotherapy in HPV16-positive cancers (dated by TCRdb to between 2021 and 2024). Receptor amplification or capture employed the immunoSEQ multiplex PCR assay. TCRdb mirrors the immuneACCESS table, restricted to in-frame sequences. Some clones are absent from its copies; in checked studies, under half trace to an unresolved V gene, and the reason for the others is unknown. Recorded for this sample are some 10,000 clones; approximately 90% of them occurred a single time. The top ten clones comprise 10% to 15% of the sample. The sequencing used blood, collected from a patient who underwent chemoradiotherapy. These receptors all stem from a human donor with HPV-associated anogenital cancer.

V usage is TRBV29-1 and J usage is TRBJ1-6; D unresolved. This CDR3 contains 16 residues. Trimming took off 0 bases at V and 0 bases at J, with 9 bases between the two ends. In germline, CDR1 is SQVTM, CDR2 ANQGSEA. The CDR3 is CSVEDLPSSYNSPLHF. The CDR3 DNA sequence: TGCAGCGTTGAAGATCTACCTAGCTCCTATAATTCACCCCTCCACTTT.

The V gene is TRBV14, the J gene TRBJ2-2; 7 bases are a match to TRBD1. Germline values: CDR1 SGHDN, CDR2 FVKESK. The CDR3 totals 15 residues. V was pared by 4 bases and J by 5 bases, with 7 bases of the junction left unmatched. The CDR3 here is CASSPPGGRTGELFF. The CDR3 nucleotides are TGTGCCAGCAGCCCACCAGGGGGTCGGACCGGGGAGCTGTTTTTT.

V usage is TRBV6-5 and J usage is TRBJ1-2; 8 bases agree with TRBD1. In germline, CDR1 is MNHEY, CDR2 SVGAGI. V lost 7 bases to trimming and J lost 7 bases; unmatched junction nucleotides: 11. The CDR3 covers 14 residues. CDR3 loop: CASNRDRGYSGYTF. The CDR3 region has the DNA TGTGCCAGCAATCGAGACAGGGGTTATTCTGGCTACACCTTC.

This clone appeared a few times. Here the CDR3 DNA reads TGTGCCAGCCGAGGCAGTACATGGGAGCAGTACGTC. Translated, it gives CASRGSTWEQYV. V gene TRBV2 combines with J gene TRBJ2-7, with no clear D. This CDR3 region has 12 residues. V lost 8 bases and J 7 bases, leaving 15 bases between the germline ends. CDR1 is SNHLY and CDR2 is FYNNEI in the germline V gene.

The chain recombines TRBV14 with TRBJ2-1, with D uncertain. This CDR3 is built from 14 residues. The V gene's germline CDR1 is SGHDN and CDR2 FVKESK. V lost 0 bases and J lost 6, with 9 bases in between. The CDR3 region is CASSQDSLTNEQFF. CDR3 nucleotides: TGTGCCAGCAGCCAAGATTCGCTGACCAATGAGCAGTTCTTC.

This clone appeared a few times. The chain recombines TRBV6-6 with TRBJ2-3, with D unclear. Trimming took off 10 bases at V and 3 bases at J, with 17 bases between the two ends. CDR3 length: 14 residues. The germline CDR1 and CDR2 sequences are MNHNY and SVGAGI (reference sequence). In DNA, the CDR3 is TGTGCCAACTCTCGCTCGTCCCCAACAGATACGCAGTATTTT. Its protein product is CANSRSSPTDTQYF.

The rearrangement uses TRBV7-9 and TRBJ2-5; TRBD2 matches 8 bases. In germline, CDR1 is SEHNR, CDR2 FQNEAQ (reference sequence). With V trimmed by 5 bases and J by 4 bases, 15 bases remained unmatched. CDR3 size: 17 residues. The CDR3 nucleotides are TGTGCCAGCAGCCTACCCTCGGGGGGGGCCTCTCTAGAGACCCAGTACTTC. It is translated as CASSLPSGGASLETQYF.

The CDR3 bases are TGTGCCAGCAGTGTCCGGGGGACAGGGGCTGGAAACACCATATATTTT. Translation: CASSVRGTGAGNTIYF. This rearrangement joins TRBV2 to TRBJ1-3; 10 bases fit TRBD1. CDR3 length: 16 amino acids. Trimming removed 4 bases from V and 2 bases from J; junction bases left unmatched: 5. Germline CDR1 is SNHLY and CDR2 is FYNNEI.

In DNA, the CDR3 is TGTGCCAGCTCTACGGGATTCAACTATGGCTACACCTTC. Protein: CASSTGFNYGYTF. The chain has TRBV6-5 and TRBJ1-2; D is undetermined. The CDR3 is 13 residues long. Trimming shortened V by 8 bases and J by 2 bases, and 12 bases separated the two germline ends. Germline V gene sequence: CDR1 MNHEY, CDR2 SVGAGI.

The chain recombines TRBV5-1 with TRBJ1-1; TRBD1 might be the D (5 bases). V was trimmed by 0 bases and J by 3 bases, leaving 15 bases between them. This CDR3 region has 16 residues. Germline V gene lookup returns CDR1 SGHRS and CDR2 YFSETQ. The CDR3, as DNA: TGCGCCAGCAGCTTGGCTATGGCAGGGAGGGACACTGAAGCTTTCTTT. It yields the protein CASSLAMAGRDTEAFF.

V is TRBV28 and J is TRBJ1-2, with D possibly being TRBD1 (5 bases). This CDR3 contains 17 residues. Germline values: CDR1 MDHEN, CDR2 SYDVKM. Between the trimmed V and J ends, which lost 0 bases and 0 bases, there was a span of 14 bases. The CDR3, as DNA: TGTGCCAGCAGTTTATGGGCCAGGGAAGATTCTAACTATGGCTACACCTTC. Encoded protein: CASSLWAREDSNYGYTF.

V gene TRBV6-1 combines with J gene TRBJ2-5, with TRBD1 identical over 9 bases. The CDR3 sequence is 17 residues long. The germline V gene has CDR1 MNHNS and CDR2 SASEGT. The junction had 13 bases not matched to a gene; V was cut back by 3 bases and J by 5 bases. The CDR3 nucleotides are TGTGCCAGCAGTGAGTACACCGGGACAGGGAATGGGGAGACCCAGTACTTC. Amino acid sequence: CASSEYTGTGNGETQYF.

V gene TRBV10-2 combines with J gene TRBJ1-6, with unresolved D. The CDR3 has 13 residues. The germline gives CDR1 WSHSY, CDR2 SAAADI. Trimming removed 6 bases from V and 4 bases from J, with 7 bases in between. CDR3 amino acids: CASSDYYNSPLHF. The CDR3 DNA is TGCGCCAGCAGCGACTATTATAATTCACCCCTCCACTTT.

This chain connects TRBV6-6 to TRBJ2-3; D might be TRBD2 (5 bases). Deletions cut 3 bases from V and 5 bases from J, with 12 bases between. This CDR3 spans 14 amino acids. Looked up from germline, CDR1 is MNHNY and CDR2 is SVGAGI (reference sequence). CDR3 residues: CASSYVSDIDTQYF. CDR3 DNA: TGTGCCAGCAGTTATGTTAGCGACATAGATACGCAGTATTTT.

The CDR3 region has the DNA TGCGCCAGCAGATTAGCGGGGGAAAATGAGCAGTTCTTC. Protein: CASRLAGENEQFF. The rearrangement links TRBV10-2 to TRBJ2-1; TRBD2 matches 9 bases. Germline assignment: CDR1 WSHSY and CDR2 SAAADI. The CDR3 spans 13 residues. V lost 6 bases, J lost 7 bases, and 4 bases stayed unmatched.

The chain employs TRBV5-6 and TRBJ1-5, with D perhaps TRBD1 (6 bases). Trimming pared 1 base from V and 2 bases from J, leaving 10 bases between. Germline CDR1 reads SGHDT; CDR2 reads YYEEEE. The CDR3 is 15 amino acids. CDR3 region: CASSLWGAGNQPQHF. CDR3 in DNA: TGTGCCAGCAGCTTGTGGGGGGCTGGCAATCAGCCCCAGCATTTT.

The V call is TRBV2, the J call TRBJ1-2; unclear D gene. V dropped 4 bases and J dropped 8 bases, with 17 bases sitting between them. Germline assignment: CDR1 SNHLY and CDR2 FYNNEI. CDR3 length equals 14 residues. DNA for the CDR3: TGTGCCAGCAGTGTTCGCCAGGCCCCGAGCGGCTACACCTTC. Protein: CASSVRQAPSGYTF.

This sequence joins TRBV9 and TRBJ2-2, with a possible D match to TRBD2 (7 bases). V shed 2 bases and J shed 6 bases, with 14 bases lying between them. This CDR3 has 15 amino acids. Germline V lookup: CDR1 SGDLS, CDR2 YYNGEE. DNA for the CDR3: TGTGCCAGCAGCGTCTCGGGGGGCAGTTCCGGGGAGCTGTTTTTT. This encodes CASSVSGGSSGELFF.

This sequence joins TRBV6-1 and TRBJ2-7; no reliable D call. Germline loops: CDR1 MNHNS, CDR2 SASEGT. V gave up 2 bases and J gave up 3 bases, with 5 bases separating them. The CDR3 length is 12 residues. The chain's CDR3 is CASSENYYEQYF. For the CDR3, the DNA is TGTGCCAGCAGTGAAAATTACTACGAGCAGTACTTC.

In DNA, the CDR3 is TGTGCCAGCAGTCCAACACAGGGGGCGGGTTACAATGAGCAGTTCTTC. Translating gives CASSPTQGAGYNEQFF. The genes are TRBV5-4 and TRBJ2-1; 9 bases are shared with TRBD1. V dropped 5 bases and J dropped 4; count of bases not matched to a gene: 10. Per germline, CDR1 SGHNT and CDR2 YYREEE (reference sequence). The CDR3 totals 16 residues.

CDR3 DNA sequence: TGTGCCAGCAGCAACCATTACAGGGAGAGGTCAGAGACCCAGTACTTC. The encoded protein is CASSNHYRERSETQYF. The chain has TRBV2 and TRBJ2-5, with D possibly TRBD1 on 6 matching bases. The CDR3 consists of 16 residues. V was shortened by 6 bases and J by 4 bases, with 21 bases between the two germline ends. Germline V gives CDR1 SNHLY, CDR2 FYNNEI.

The V call is TRBV19, the J call TRBJ1-2; D possibly corresponds to TRBD1 (6 bases). The CDR3 totals 15 residues. Per the germline V gene, CDR1 is LNHDA and CDR2 is SQIVND (reference sequence). The germline V and J ends were trimmed by 7 bases and 3 bases, with 18 bases remaining between them. The CDR3 nucleotides are TGTGCCAGTACCCCAGACAGGTCAGCTTACTATGGCTACACCTTC. Its translation is CASTPDRSAYYGYTF.

The chain employs TRBV30 and TRBJ1-3; D ambiguous. The germline gives CDR1 GTSNPN, CDR2 SVGIG (reference sequence). The CDR3 consists of 14 residues. V shed 2 bases and J shed 2 bases, with 10 bases lying between them. The CDR3 reads CAWSHGRTGNTIYF. In nucleotides, the CDR3 is TGTGCCTGGAGTCACGGCAGAACTGGAAACACCATATATTTT. Looking up the rest from reference TRBV30 and TRBJ1-3 gives the full variable domain: SQTIHQWPATLVQPVGSPLSLECTVEGTSNPNLYWYRQAAGRGLQLLFYSVGIGQISSEVPQNLSASRPQDRQFILSSKKLLLSDSGFYLCAWSHGRTGNTIYFGEGSWLTVV.

The chain uses TRBV30 and TRBJ2-1; D call uncertain. This CDR3 spans 13 amino acids. Germline CDR1 GTSNPN, CDR2 SVGIG (reference sequence). V lost 0 bases and J lost 4, with 7 bases in between. DNA of the CDR3: TGTGCCTGGAGTGTGTCGGAATACAATGAGCAGTTCTTC. Translating it yields CAWSVSEYNEQFF. Full variable domain (remainder filled in from reference TRBV30 and TRBJ2-1): SQTIHQWPATLVQPVGSPLSLECTVEGTSNPNLYWYRQAAGRGLQLLFYSVGIGQISSEVPQNLSASRPQDRQFILSSKKLLLSDSGFYLCAWSVSEYNEQFFGPGTRLTVL.